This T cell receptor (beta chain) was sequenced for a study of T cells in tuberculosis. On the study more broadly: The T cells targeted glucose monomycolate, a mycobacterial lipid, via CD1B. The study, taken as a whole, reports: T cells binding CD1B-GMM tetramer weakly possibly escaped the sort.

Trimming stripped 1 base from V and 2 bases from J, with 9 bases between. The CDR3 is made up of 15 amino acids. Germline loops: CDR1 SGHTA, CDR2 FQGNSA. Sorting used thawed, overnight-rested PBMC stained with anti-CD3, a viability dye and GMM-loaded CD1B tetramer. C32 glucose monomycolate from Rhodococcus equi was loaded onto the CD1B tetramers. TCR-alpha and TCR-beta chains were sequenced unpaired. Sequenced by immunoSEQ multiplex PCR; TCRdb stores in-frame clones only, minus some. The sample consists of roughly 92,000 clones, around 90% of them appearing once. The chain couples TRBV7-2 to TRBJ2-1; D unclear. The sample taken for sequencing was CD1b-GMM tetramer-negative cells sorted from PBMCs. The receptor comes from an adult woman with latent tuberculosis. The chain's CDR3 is CASSLDGPPYNEQFF. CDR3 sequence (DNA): TGTGCCAGCAGCTTAGATGGGCCCCCCTACAATGAGCAGTTCTTC. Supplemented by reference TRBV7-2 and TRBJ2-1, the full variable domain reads GAGVSQSPSNKVTEKGKDVELRCDPISGHTALYWYRQSLGQGLEFLIYFQGNSAPDKSGLPSDRFSAERTGGSVSTLTIQRTQQEDSAVYLCASSLDGPPYNEQFFGPGTRLTVL.